This T cell receptor (beta chain) was recorded in a study of blood T cells in healthy people across ages. This clonotype showed up just a few times. Its antigen is unidentified. Isolating PBMCs gave at least 6 million of these cells per sample. V shed 3 bases and J 5 bases; nucleotides not matched to a gene: 3. The germline CDR1 and CDR2 sequences are KGHSH and LQKENI. This CDR3 has 15 amino acids. A second PCR of about 7 to 12 cycles used a sample-barcoded 5' primer and a J-beta primer mix. The study obtained at least 2.5 million CDR3-containing paired-end reads from every sample. Using its own MiXCR run on the 5' RACE reads, TCRdb lists one record per CDR3 protein. The sample has 700,000 or so distinct CDR3 sequences; 40% to 45% are singletons. Study-wide results and caveats: With donor CMV status unknown, expanded clonotype changes were possibly confounded. In these data, TCR beta diversity tracked strongly with naive T cell percentage.

This clonotype originated in a man aged 80 or over in good health. This rearrangement joins TRBV18 to TRBJ2-5; 13 positions match TRBD2. Sequencing was performed on blood. The CDR3 sequence: CASSPGLAGLETQYF. The CDR3 DNA sequence: TGTGCCAGCTCACCGGGACTAGCGGGACTGGAGACCCAGTACTTC.